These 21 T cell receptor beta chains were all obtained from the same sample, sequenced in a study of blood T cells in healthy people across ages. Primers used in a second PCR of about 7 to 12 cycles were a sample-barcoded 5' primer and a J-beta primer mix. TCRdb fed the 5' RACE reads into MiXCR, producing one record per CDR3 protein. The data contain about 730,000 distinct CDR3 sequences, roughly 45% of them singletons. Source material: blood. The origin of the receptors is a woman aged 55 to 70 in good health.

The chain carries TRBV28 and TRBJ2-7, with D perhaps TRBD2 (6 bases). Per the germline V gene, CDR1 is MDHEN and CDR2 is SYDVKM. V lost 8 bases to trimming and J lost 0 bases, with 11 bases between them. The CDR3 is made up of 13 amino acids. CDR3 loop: CASRVGGSYEQYF. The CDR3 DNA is TGTGCCAGCCGCGTCGGGGGCTCCTACGAGCAGTACTTC.

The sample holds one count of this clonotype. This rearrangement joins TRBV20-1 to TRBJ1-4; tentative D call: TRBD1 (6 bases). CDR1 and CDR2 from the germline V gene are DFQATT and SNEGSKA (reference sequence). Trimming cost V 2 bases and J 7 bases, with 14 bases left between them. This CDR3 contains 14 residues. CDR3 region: CSARRSDRREKLFF. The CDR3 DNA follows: TGCAGTGCTAGAAGGTCTGACAGGCGTGAAAAACTGTTTTTT.

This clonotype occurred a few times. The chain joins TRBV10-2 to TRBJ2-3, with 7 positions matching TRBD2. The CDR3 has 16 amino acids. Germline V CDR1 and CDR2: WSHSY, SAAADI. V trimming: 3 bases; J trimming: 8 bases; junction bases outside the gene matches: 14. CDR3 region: CASSEYRGVKGVTQYF. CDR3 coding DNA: TGCGCCAGCAGTGAATATCGGGGGGTCAAGGGTGTTACGCAGTATTTT.

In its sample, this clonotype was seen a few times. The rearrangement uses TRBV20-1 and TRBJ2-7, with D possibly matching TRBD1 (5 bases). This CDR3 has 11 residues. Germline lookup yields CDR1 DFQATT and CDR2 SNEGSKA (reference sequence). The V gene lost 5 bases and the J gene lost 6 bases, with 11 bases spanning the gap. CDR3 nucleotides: TGCAGTGCTTATTGGGGCGCCGAGCAGTACTTC. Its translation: CSAYWGAEQYF.

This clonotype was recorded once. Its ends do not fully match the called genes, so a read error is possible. This CDR3 is CASSQEFGQGYGCTF. The CDR3 coding sequence is TGTGCCAGCAGCCAAGAGTTCGGACAGGGGTATGGCTGCACCTTC. The V gene is TRBV4-2, the J gene TRBJ1-2, with TRBD1 identical over 9 bases. Looked up from germline, CDR1 is LGHNA and CDR2 is YNFKEQ. CDR3 length equals 15 residues.

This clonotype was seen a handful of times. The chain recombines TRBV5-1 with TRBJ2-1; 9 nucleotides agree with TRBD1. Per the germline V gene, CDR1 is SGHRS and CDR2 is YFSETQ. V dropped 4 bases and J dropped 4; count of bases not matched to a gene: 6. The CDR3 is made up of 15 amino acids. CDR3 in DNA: TGCGCCAGCAGCATACAGGGGGCAACTTACAATGAGCAGTTCTTC. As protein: CASSIQGATYNEQFF.

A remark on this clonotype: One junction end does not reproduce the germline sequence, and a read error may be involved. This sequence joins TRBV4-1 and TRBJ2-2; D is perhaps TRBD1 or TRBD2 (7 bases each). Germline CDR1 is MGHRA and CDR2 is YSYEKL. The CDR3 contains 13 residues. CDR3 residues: CQGVGGPTGELFF. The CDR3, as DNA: TGTCAGGGGGTGGGGGGGCCCACCGGGGAGCTGTTTTTT.

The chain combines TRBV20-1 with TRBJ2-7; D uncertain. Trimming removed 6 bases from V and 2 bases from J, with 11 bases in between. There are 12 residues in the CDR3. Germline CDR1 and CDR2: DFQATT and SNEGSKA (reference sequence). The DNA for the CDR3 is TGCAGTGCCCCTATGGGGACCTACGAGCAGTACTTC. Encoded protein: CSAPMGTYEQYF.

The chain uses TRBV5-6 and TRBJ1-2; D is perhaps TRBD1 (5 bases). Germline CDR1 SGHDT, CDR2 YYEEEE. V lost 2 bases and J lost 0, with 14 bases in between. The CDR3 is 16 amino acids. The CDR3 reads CASSLVLQATNYGYTF. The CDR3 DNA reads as TGTGCCAGCAGCTTAGTTCTACAGGCTACTAACTATGGCTACACCTTC.

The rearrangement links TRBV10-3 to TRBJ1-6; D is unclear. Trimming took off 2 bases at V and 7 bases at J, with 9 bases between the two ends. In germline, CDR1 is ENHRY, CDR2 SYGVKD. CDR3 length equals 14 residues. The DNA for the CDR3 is TGTGCCATCAGTGAGCATACACTGAATTCACCCCTCCACTTT. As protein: CAISEHTLNSPLHF.

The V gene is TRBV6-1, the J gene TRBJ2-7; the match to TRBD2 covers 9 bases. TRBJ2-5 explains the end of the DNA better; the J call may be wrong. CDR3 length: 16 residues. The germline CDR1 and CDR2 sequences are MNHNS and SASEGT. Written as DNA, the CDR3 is TGTGCCAGCAGCACCTCTGGCGGGGGGGCATTTGAGACCCAGTACTTC. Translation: CASSTSGGGAFETQYF.

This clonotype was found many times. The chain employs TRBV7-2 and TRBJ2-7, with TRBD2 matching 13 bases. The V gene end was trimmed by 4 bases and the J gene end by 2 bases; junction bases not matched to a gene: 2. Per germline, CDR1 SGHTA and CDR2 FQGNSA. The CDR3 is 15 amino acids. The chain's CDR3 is CASSSGLAGPYEQYF. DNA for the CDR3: TGTGCCAGCAGCTCGGGACTAGCGGGGCCCTACGAGCAGTACTTC. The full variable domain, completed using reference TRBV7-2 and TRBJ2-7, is GAGVSQSPSNKVTEKGKDVELRCDPISGHTALYWYRQSLGQGLEFLIYFQGNSAPDKSGLPSDRFSAERTGGSVSTLTIQRTQQEDSAVYLCASSSGLAGPYEQYFGPGTRLTVT.

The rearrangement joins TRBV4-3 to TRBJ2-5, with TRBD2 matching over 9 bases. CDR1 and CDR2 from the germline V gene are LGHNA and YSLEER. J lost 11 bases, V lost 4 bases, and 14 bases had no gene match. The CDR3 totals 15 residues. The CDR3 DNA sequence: TGCGCCAGCAGCCCTAGCGGGACCAGGGACAATGAGCAGTACTTC. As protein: CASSPSGTRDNEQYF.

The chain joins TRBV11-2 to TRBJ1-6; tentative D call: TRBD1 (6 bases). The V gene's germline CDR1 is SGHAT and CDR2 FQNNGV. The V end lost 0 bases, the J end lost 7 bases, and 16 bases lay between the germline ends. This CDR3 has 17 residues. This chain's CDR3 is CASSLEPLTGNNSPLHF. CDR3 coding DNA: TGTGCCAGCAGCTTAGAACCCCTGACAGGAAACAATTCACCCCTCCACTTT.

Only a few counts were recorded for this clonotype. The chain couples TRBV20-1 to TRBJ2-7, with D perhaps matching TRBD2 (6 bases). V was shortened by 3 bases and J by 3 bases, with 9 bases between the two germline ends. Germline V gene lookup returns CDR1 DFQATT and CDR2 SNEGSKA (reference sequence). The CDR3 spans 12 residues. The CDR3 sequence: CSASVGGYEQYF. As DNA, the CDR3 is TGCAGTGCTAGTGTGGGGGGCTACGAGCAGTACTTC.

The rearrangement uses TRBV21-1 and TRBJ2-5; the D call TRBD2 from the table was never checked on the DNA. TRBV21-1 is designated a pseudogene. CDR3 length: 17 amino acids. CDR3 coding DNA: TGTGCCAGCAGCATATCCCCGATTATAGCGGGAGAAGAGACCCAGTACTTC. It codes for CASSISPIIAGEETQYF.

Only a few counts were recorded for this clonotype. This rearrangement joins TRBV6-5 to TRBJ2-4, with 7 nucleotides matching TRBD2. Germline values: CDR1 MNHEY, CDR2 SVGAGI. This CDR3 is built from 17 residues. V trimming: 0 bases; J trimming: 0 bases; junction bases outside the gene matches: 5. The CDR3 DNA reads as TGTGCCAGCAGTTACTCGACGGGGGGATTAGCCAAAAACATTCAGTACTTC. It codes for CASSYSTGGLAKNIQYF.

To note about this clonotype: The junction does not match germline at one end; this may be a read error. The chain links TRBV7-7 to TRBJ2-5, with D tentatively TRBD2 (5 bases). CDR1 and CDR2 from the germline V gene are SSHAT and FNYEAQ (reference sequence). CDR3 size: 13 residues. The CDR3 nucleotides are TGTGCTAGCAGCTACGACTACCGCAATGAGCAGTACTTC. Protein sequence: CASSYDYRNEQYF.

The DNA of the CDR3 is TGTGCCAGCAGGTCAAGGGGCCATGAAAAACTGTTTTTT. Translation gives CASRSRGHEKLFF. The gene calls are TRBV13 and TRBJ1-4, with D possibly being TRBD1 (5 bases). Germline V gene sequence: CDR1 PRHDT, CDR2 FYEKMQ (reference sequence). V lost 6 bases and J lost 6, with 11 bases in between. The CDR3 runs to 13 residues.

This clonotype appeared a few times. DNA of the CDR3: TGTGCCAGCAGTTATAGCGGGAGGGAGATAGGAGAGACCCAGTACTTC. The encoded protein is CASSYSGREIGETQYF. The gene calls are TRBV12-3 or TRBV12-4 and TRBJ2-5; 11 nucleotides agree with TRBD2. Trimming at V came to 4 bases and at J to 4 bases, leaving 8 bases not matched to a gene. The CDR3 runs 16 residues.

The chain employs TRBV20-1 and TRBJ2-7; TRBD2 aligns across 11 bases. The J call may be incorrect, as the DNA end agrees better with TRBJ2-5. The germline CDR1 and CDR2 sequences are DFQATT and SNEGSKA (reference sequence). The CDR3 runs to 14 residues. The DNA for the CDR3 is TGCAGTGCAATTAGCGGGGGGGCCGGTGAGACCCAGTACTTC. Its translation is CSAISGGAGETQYF.